The 24 T cell receptor beta chains presented below share a single source sample, sequenced in a study of CD8 T cells in ankylosing spondylitis (dated by TCRdb to 2017 to 2019). The receptor library was made with 5' RACE. The instrument was an Illumina HiSeq 2500. TCRdb reprocessing: public reads trimmed at Q25 with fastp, clones called with MiXCR, in-frame beta chains kept. CDR3 protein sequences are deduplicated, and each keeps its most common genes and DNA. This sample comprises about 240,000 distinct CDR3 sequences, around 10% of them detected only once. Roughly 6.8% of the sample belongs to the ten largest clones. Sequences were obtained from blood, either unsorted or a sorted T cell fraction (not recorded which). The receptors were sampled from a male donor with ankylosing spondylitis or in good health (not recorded which).

This clonotype has at least ten counts. The chain recombines TRBV5-1 with TRBJ2-7; 10 bases are shared with TRBD1. CDR3 size: 14 residues. Trimming cost V 4 bases and J 6 bases; bases outside gene matches: 7. Germline V gene lookup returns CDR1 SGHRS and CDR2 YFSETQ. The CDR3: CASSPGTGEREQYF. The CDR3 DNA reads TGCGCCAGCAGCCCCGGGACAGGGGAACGCGAGCAGTACTTC.

This clonotype was counted ten times or more. The DNA for the CDR3 is TGCGCCAGCAGCCAAGGGCGTGGGGGGATCACAGATACGCAGTATTTT. Its translation: CASSQGRGGITDTQYF. This sequence joins TRBV4-1 and TRBJ2-3; TRBD2 is a possible D gene (6 bases). This CDR3 comprises 16 residues. Trimming removed 1 base at V and 2 bases at J, with 13 bases between. Per the germline V gene, CDR1 is MGHRA and CDR2 is YSYEKL.

This clonotype was recorded a few times. The CDR3 protein is CASSQEDTGELFF. The CDR3 nucleotides are TGTGCCAGCAGCCAGGAAGACACCGGGGAGCTGTTTTTT. The genes are TRBV5-5 and TRBJ2-2; D ambiguous. The CDR3 extends over 13 amino acids. Germline lookup yields CDR1 SGHKS and CDR2 YYEKEE (reference sequence). Trimming pared 4 bases from V and 3 bases from J, leaving 7 bases between.

This chain connects TRBV24-1 to TRBJ2-3, with no clear D. The CDR3 has 17 residues. Germline CDR1 KGHDR, CDR2 SFDVKD. Trimming left V 3 bases short and J 1 base short, with 16 bases between. CDR3 protein: CATSDNREAIGTDTQYF. CDR3 coding DNA: TGTGCCACCAGTGATAATAGGGAAGCGATAGGCACAGATACGCAGTATTTT.

This clonotype has just a few counts. This chain uses TRBV7-8 with TRBJ2-3, with D uncertain. With 5 bases removed from V and 0 bases from J, the gap between germline ends came to 12 bases. The CDR3 spans 15 residues. CDR1 is SGHVS, CDR2 FQNEAQ, per germline. The CDR3 loop reads CASSPSVSSTDTQYF. In DNA form, the CDR3 reads TGTGCCAGCAGCCCCTCGGTCTCTAGCACAGATACGCAGTATTTT. The whole variable domain, remainder taken from reference TRBV7-8 and TRBJ2-3, is GAGVSQSPRYKVAKRGQDVALRCDPISGHVSLFWYQQALGQGPEFLTYFQNEAQLDKSGLPSDRFFAERPEGSVSTLKIQRTQQEDSAVYLCASSPSVSSTDTQYFGPGTRLTVL.

Comment on this clonotype: Relative to the germline gene, one junction end is altered; a read error may explain this. This sequence joins TRBV2 and TRBJ2-5; possibly TRBD2 for D (6 bases). Germline V CDR1 and CDR2: SNHLY, FYNNEI. The length of the CDR3 is 13 residues. The CDR3 DNA follows: TGTGCCAGCAGTGAAGCGCAGGGTCTCCCGGGGGACTTC. Translation: CASSEAQGLPGDF.

This clonotype was seen ten or more times. The chain combines TRBV6-1 with TRBJ2-3, with D perhaps matching TRBD2 (6 bases). The CDR3 covers 17 residues. Germline-derived CDR1 and CDR2 are MNHNS and SASEGT. The V end was cut by 6 bases, the J end by 4 bases, with 23 bases between. CDR3 protein: CASSLAADYSRADTQYF. DNA for the CDR3: TGTGCCAGCAGCCTCGCCGCGGACTATTCAAGGGCAGATACGCAGTATTTT.

Ten or more counts support this clonotype. V usage is TRBV20-1 and J usage is TRBJ2-3; TRBD2 agrees at 9 bases. The CDR3 spans 15 residues. With 3 bases clipped from V and 0 bases from J, the junction kept 4 bases outside the gene matches. Germline loops: CDR1 DFQATT, CDR2 SNEGSKA (reference sequence). CDR3: CSASSTSGSTDTQYF. As DNA, the CDR3 is TGCAGTGCTAGTAGCACTAGCGGGAGCACAGATACGCAGTATTTT.

This clonotype was seen at least ten times. This rearrangement joins TRBV5-1 to TRBJ1-2, with a tentative D call TRBD1 (5 bases). Trimming shortened V by 1 base and J by 4 bases, and 11 bases separated the two germline ends. Germline lookup yields CDR1 SGHRS and CDR2 YFSETQ. The CDR3 runs to 14 residues. The CDR3 protein is CASSLYGRAYGYTF. The CDR3 nucleotides read TGCGCCAGCAGCTTGTACGGCAGGGCCTATGGCTACACCTTC.

This clonotype has more than one count but fewer than ten. The chain uses TRBV5-6 and TRBJ2-1; 15 nucleotides agree with TRBD2. This CDR3 contains 17 residues. The junction had 9 bases not matched to a gene; V was cut back by 4 bases and J by 7 bases. The V gene's germline CDR1 is SGHDT and CDR2 YYEEEE. CDR3 nucleotide sequence: TGTGCCAGCAGCGGGGGACTAGCGGGGGGCCTAAGGAATGAGCAGTTCTTC. Encoded protein: CASSGGLAGGLRNEQFF.

There are many counts of this clonotype. The gene calls are TRBV5-1 and TRBJ2-7; D is unresolved. Looked up from germline, CDR1 is SGHRS and CDR2 is YFSETQ. The V and J ends lost 4 bases and 0 bases respectively, with 8 bases between them. The CDR3 extends over 13 amino acids. The CDR3 nucleotides are TGCGCCAGCAGCCAGACGGCCTCCTACGAGCAGTACTTC. It encodes CASSQTASYEQYF.

This clonotype was counted only a few times. This rearrangement joins TRBV12-5 to TRBJ2-3, with no clear D. The CDR3 has 12 residues. In germline, CDR1 is LGHNT, CDR2 FRNRAP. The germline V and J ends were trimmed by 5 bases and 6 bases, with 9 bases remaining between them. The CDR3 region is CASGRTADTQYF. The CDR3 nucleotides are TGTGCTAGTGGTAGAACAGCGGATACGCAGTATTTT.

On this clonotype: A junction end diverges from the germline sequence, so it may reflect a read error. The chain couples TRBV7-9 to TRBJ1-1; possible D gene TRBD1, 5 bases. This CDR3 has 15 residues. Germline V gives CDR1 SEHNR, CDR2 FQNEAQ (reference sequence). For the CDR3, the DNA is TGTGCCAGCAGCTTAGCCCAGGGAGGTAACAATGAAGCTTTCTTT. This translates into CASSLAQGGNNEAFF.

V is TRBV25-1 and J is TRBJ1-2, with TRBD1 identical over 7 bases. CDR1 and CDR2 from the germline V gene are MGHDK and SYGVNS. The CDR3 contains 16 residues. V lost 3 bases and J lost 4; bases outside the gene matches: 11. The CDR3 reads CASSDEVLGQPYGYTF. The CDR3 nucleotides are TGTGCCAGCAGTGACGAGGTGTTGGGACAGCCCTATGGCTACACCTTC.

V is TRBV7-6 and J is TRBJ2-7, with D maybe TRBD1 (6 bases). CDR3 size: 16 residues. Germline loops: CDR1 SGHVS, CDR2 FNYEAQ. Trimming took off 5 bases at V and 3 bases at J, with 20 bases between the two ends. The CDR3 region has the DNA TGTGCCAGCAGCCAACGCCTACAGGGTCCCCACTACGAGCAGTACTTC. Amino acids: CASSQRLQGPHYEQYF.

This clonotype was counted only a few times. This CDR3 reads CASRSTSGATDEQFF. The DNA for the CDR3 is TGTGCCAGCAGGTCGACTAGCGGGGCAACGGATGAGCAGTTCTTC. V and J are TRBV7-9 and TRBJ2-1; 11 bases align to TRBD2. Germline V CDR1 and CDR2: SEHNR, FQNEAQ (reference sequence). J was trimmed by 8 bases and V by 6 bases; bases with no gene match: 9. This CDR3 is 15 amino acids long.

This clonotype was seen many times. The rearrangement links TRBV25-1 to TRBJ2-7; maybe TRBD1 (5 bases). The CDR3 runs 14 residues. Trimming took off 6 bases at V and 3 bases at J, with 15 bases between the two ends. The V gene's germline CDR1 is MGHDK and CDR2 SYGVNS. CDR3 in amino acids: CASSPGRQGYEQYF. DNA of the CDR3: TGTGCCAGCAGCCCCGGAAGGCAGGGCTACGAGCAGTACTTC.

This clonotype appeared a few times. J is TRBJ2-2 and V is TRBV6-5; 7 positions agree with TRBD1. Germline V CDR1 and CDR2: MNHEY, SVGAGI. This CDR3 is 18 amino acids long. With 2 bases clipped from V and 7 bases from J, the junction kept 16 bases outside the gene matches. The CDR3 is CASSYSGRQGRIGGELFF. CDR3 coding DNA: TGTGCCAGCAGTTACAGCGGTCGACAGGGAAGGATAGGCGGGGAGCTGTTTTTT.

The chain employs TRBV7-9 and TRBJ2-2; the match to TRBD2 covers 8 bases. The germline V gene has CDR1 SEHNR and CDR2 FQNEAQ (reference sequence). This CDR3 contains 16 residues. V shed 5 bases, J shed 6 bases, and the junction held 11 bases outside the gene matches. The CDR3 spells CASSRISGKGAGELFF. CDR3 in DNA: TGTGCCAGCAGCCGAATTAGCGGGAAGGGCGCCGGGGAGCTGTTTTTT.

Ten or more counts support this clonotype. This sequence joins TRBV6-5 and TRBJ2-6; D is undetermined. Germline CDR1 is MNHEY and CDR2 is SVGAGI. The V end was cut by 4 bases, the J end by 0 bases, with 10 bases between. The CDR3 contains 16 residues. The chain's CDR3 is CASSSDGSSGANVLTF. The CDR3 DNA reads as TGTGCCAGCAGTTCGGACGGATCCTCTGGGGCCAACGTCCTGACTTTC.

This clonotype was detected only a few times. This chain links TRBV2 with TRBJ2-3; 8 positions match TRBD2. The V gene end was trimmed by 7 bases and the J gene end by 4 bases; junction bases not matched to a gene: 10. This CDR3 region has 15 residues. In germline, CDR1 is SNHLY, CDR2 FYNNEI. CDR3 sequence (DNA): TGTGCCAGCACCGCCGGGACTAGTATGGCAGATACGCAGTATTTT. It encodes CASTAGTSMADTQYF.

Ten or more counts support this clonotype. The CDR3 protein is CATSSGTGDNEQFF. The DNA for the CDR3 is TGTGCCACCAGCAGCGGGACAGGGGACAATGAGCAGTTCTTC. This chain links TRBV15 with TRBJ2-1; 10 nucleotides align to TRBD1. V was clipped by 3 bases and J by 5 bases; unmatched bases: 1. This CDR3 has 14 residues. Germline-derived CDR1 and CDR2 are LNHNV and YYDKDF (reference sequence).

The genes are TRBV6-2 or TRBV6-3 and TRBJ1-2; a weak D match, TRBD1 (6 bases). CDR3 size: 14 residues. Trimming stripped 5 bases from V and 3 bases from J, with 13 bases between. Per germline, CDR1 MNHEY and CDR2 SVGEGT. The CDR3 DNA follows: TGTGCCAGCAGTCTTGACAGGACTGACTATGGCTACACCTTC. Amino acids: CASSLDRTDYGYTF.

This clonotype was counted at least ten times. V and J are TRBV20-1 and TRBJ1-1; 9 bases match TRBD1. The junction had 9 bases not matched to a gene; V was cut back by 5 bases and J by 5 bases. The germline gives CDR1 DFQATT, CDR2 SNEGSKA (reference sequence). This CDR3 is built from 14 residues. The CDR3 DNA is TGCAGTGCTGATGACAGGGGGAGGGAGACTGAAGCTTTCTTT. Its protein is CSADDRGRETEAFF.